These 5 T cell receptor beta chains share one sample of origin, sequenced in a study of blood T cells in healthy people across ages. Using a J-beta primer mix together with a sample-barcoded 5' primer, a second PCR was run for about 6 to 12 cycles. TCRdb fed the 5' RACE reads into MiXCR, producing one record per CDR3 protein. In the table there are fewer than 750,000 distinct CDR3 sequences, over 40% of which are singletons. Sequences were obtained from blood. The receptors stem from a woman at least 80 years old in good health.

This clonotype has at least ten counts. The V gene is TRBV20-1, the J gene TRBJ1-2; D uncertain. CDR1 and CDR2 from the germline V gene are DFQATT and SNEGSKA (reference sequence). The V end was cut by 3 bases, the J end by 2 bases, with 7 bases between. This CDR3 has 12 amino acids. CDR3 bases: TGCAGTGCTAGCCCCTTAAACTATGGCTACACCTTC. It is translated as CSASPLNYGYTF.

This sequence joins TRBV28 and TRBJ2-7, with D unclear. The CDR3 is 13 amino acids. The ends were cut back, 10 bases at V and 4 bases at J, with 17 bases in the middle. Germline assignment: CDR1 MDHEN and CDR2 SYDVKM. The CDR3 DNA reads as TGTGCCACCCTGCATGTGTCCCCTTACGAGCAGTACTTC. Its protein is CATLHVSPYEQYF.

As to this clonotype: A much more abundant neighbour one base away suggests this may be a read error. The gene calls are TRBV3-1 and TRBJ2-7; the D is unclear. The CDR3 loop spans 16 amino acids. The germline CDR1 and CDR2 sequences are LGHDT and YNNKEL (reference sequence). This chain's CDR3 is CASSQDRPLSSHEQYF. For the CDR3, the DNA is TGTGCCAGCAGCCAAGATCGACCCTTAAGCTCCCACGAGCAGTACTTC.

This clonotype was seen a few times. V gene TRBV28 combines with J gene TRBJ2-7; 8 nucleotides agree with TRBD1. V was pared by 4 bases and J by 4 bases, with 6 bases of the junction left unmatched. The CDR3 has 14 amino acids. Germline V gene sequence: CDR1 MDHEN, CDR2 SYDVKM. In DNA form, the CDR3 reads TGTGCCAGCAGTTCACAGGGGGTGCGGTACGAGCAGTACTTC. Its translation: CASSSQGVRYEQYF.

This chain uses TRBV7-9 with TRBJ2-7; D tentatively fits TRBD1 or TRBD2 (5 bases each). The CDR3 is 17 residues long. Per the germline V gene, CDR1 is SEHNR and CDR2 is FQNEAQ (reference sequence). V was cut by 2 bases and J by 3 bases, with 20 bases left in between. CDR3 in amino acids: CASSLYGGEGKRYEQYF. CDR3 DNA sequence: TGTGCCAGCAGCTTATATGGGGGAGAAGGAAAACGCTACGAGCAGTACTTC.